The sequence of this T cell receptor (beta chain) was determined in a study of cytomegalovirus exposure and HLA in healthy donors. About the research overall: Earlier work reported around 110 million unique TCR beta sequences from 180 million or so T cells. Study results and caveats: Most TCRs appeared rarely, but some public TCRs recurred in many donors. There were fewer than 200 TCR beta chains listed as cytomegalovirus-associated.

Vbeta (60) and Jbeta (13) primers were used in the PCR. The repertoire was sequenced with immunoSEQ multiplex PCR; TCRdb's copy has only in-frame clones and lacks some. The table shows some 190,000 clones, with 80% occurring only once. In its sample, this clone was seen a few times. Its cognate antigen is unknown. The germline V and J ends were trimmed by 4 bases and 6 bases, with 15 bases remaining between them. This CDR3 spans 14 amino acids. Germline loops: CDR1 SEHNR, CDR2 FQNEAQ (reference sequence). The receptor's source is a woman in her twenties or thirties in good health and CMV-seronegative. V is TRBV7-9 and J is TRBJ1-1; D remains unclear. Sequenced sample: PBMCs. DNA of the CDR3: TGTGCCAGCAGCTCTATATGGCGGTCAGCTGAAGCTTTCTTT. This codes for CASSSIWRSAEAFF.